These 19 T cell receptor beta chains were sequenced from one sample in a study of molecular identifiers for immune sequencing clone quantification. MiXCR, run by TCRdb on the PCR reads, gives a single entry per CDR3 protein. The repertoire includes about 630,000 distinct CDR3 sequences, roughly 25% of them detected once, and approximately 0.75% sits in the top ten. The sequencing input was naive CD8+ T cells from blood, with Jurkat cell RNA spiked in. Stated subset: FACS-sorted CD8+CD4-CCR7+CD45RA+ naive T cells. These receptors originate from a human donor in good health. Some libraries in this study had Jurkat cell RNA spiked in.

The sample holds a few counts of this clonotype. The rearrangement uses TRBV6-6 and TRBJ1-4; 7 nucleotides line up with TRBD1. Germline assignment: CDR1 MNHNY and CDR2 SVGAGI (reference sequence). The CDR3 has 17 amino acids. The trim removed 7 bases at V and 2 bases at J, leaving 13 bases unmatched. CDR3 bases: TGTGCCAGCATAAAAGGGACAGCCGAGGGGACTAATGAAAAACTGTTTTTT. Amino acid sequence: CASIKGTAEGTNEKLFF.

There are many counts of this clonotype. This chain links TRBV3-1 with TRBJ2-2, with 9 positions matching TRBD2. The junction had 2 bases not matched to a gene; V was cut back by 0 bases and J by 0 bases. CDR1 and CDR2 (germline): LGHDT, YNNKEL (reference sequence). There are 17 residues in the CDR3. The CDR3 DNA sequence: TGTGCCAGCAGCCAAGATCGGACTAGCGCGAACACCGGGGAGCTGTTTTTT. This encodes CASSQDRTSANTGELFF. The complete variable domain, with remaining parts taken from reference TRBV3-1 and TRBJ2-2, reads DTAVSQTPKYLVTQMGNDKSIKCEQNLGHDTMYWYKQDSKKFLKIMFSYNNKELIINETVPNRFSPKSPDKAHLNLHINSLELGDSAVYFCASSQDRTSANTGELFFGEGSRLTVL.

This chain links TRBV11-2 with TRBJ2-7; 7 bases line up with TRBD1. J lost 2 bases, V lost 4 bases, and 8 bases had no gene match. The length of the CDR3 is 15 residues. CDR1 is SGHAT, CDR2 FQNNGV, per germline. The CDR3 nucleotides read TGTGCCAGCAGCTCCAGACAGGGCGGCGCCTACGAGCAGTACTTC. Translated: CASSSRQGGAYEQYF.

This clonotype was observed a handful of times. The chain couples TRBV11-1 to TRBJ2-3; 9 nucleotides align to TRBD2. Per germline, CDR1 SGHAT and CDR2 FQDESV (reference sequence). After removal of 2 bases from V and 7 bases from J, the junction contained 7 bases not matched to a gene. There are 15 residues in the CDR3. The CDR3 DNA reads TGTGCCAGCAGCTTACTTAGCGGGAGTTATAATACGCAGTATTTT. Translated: CASSLLSGSYNTQYF.

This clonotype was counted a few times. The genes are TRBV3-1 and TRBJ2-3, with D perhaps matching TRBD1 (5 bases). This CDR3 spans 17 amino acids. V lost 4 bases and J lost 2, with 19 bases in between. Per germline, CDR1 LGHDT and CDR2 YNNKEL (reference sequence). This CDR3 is CASSPLFGASSTDTQYF. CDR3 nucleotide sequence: TGTGCCAGCAGCCCGCTGTTTGGGGCCTCCTCCACAGATACGCAGTATTTT.

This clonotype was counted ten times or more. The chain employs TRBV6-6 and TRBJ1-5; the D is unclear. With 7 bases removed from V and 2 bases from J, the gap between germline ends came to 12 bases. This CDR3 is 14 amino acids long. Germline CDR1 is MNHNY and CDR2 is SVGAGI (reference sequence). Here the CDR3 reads CASTEPYGNQPQHF. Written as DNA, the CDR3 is TGTGCCAGCACCGAGCCGTATGGCAATCAGCCCCAGCATTTT.

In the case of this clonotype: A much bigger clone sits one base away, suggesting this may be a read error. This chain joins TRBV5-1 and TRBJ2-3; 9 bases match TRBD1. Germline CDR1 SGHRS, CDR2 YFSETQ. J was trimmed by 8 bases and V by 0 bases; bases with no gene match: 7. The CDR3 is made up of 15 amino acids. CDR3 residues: CASSLEQGAGGTQYF. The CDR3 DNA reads TGCGCCAGCAGCTTGGAACAGGGGGCAGGGGGTACGCAGTATTTT.

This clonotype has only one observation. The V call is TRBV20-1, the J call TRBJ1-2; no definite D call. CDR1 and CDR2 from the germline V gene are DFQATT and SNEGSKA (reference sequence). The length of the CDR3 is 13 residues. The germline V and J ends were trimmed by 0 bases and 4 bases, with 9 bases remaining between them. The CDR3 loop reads CSARENSLYGYTF. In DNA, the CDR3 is TGCAGTGCTAGAGAAAACAGCCTCTATGGCTACACCTTC.

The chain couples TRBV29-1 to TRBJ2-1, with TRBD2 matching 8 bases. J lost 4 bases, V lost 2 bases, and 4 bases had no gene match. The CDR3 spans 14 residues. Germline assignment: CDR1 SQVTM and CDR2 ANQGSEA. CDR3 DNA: TGCAGCGTTGAAAGTAGCGGGGCATACAATGAGCAGTTCTTC. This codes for CSVESSGAYNEQFF.

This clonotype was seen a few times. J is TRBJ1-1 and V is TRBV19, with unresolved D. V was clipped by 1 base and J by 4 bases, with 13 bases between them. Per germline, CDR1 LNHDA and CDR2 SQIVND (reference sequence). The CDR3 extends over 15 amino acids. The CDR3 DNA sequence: TGTGCCAGTAGTATAGGTCCGACTTTGGGCACTGAAGCTTTCTTT. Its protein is CASSIGPTLGTEAFF.

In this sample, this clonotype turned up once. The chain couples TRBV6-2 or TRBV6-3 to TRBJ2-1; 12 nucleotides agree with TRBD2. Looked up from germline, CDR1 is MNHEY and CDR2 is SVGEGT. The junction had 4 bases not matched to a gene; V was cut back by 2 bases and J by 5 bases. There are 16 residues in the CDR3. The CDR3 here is CASSYGRLAGDNEQFF. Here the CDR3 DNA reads TGTGCCAGCAGTTACGGGAGACTAGCGGGAGACAATGAGCAGTTCTTC.

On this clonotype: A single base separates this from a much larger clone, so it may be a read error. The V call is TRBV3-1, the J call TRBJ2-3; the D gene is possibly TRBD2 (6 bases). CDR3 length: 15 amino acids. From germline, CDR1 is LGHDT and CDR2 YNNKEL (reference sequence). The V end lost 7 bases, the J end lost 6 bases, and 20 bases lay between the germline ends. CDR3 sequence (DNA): TGTGCCAGCAACCTTCCCGGCGCGGGGAGGGATACGCAGTATTTT. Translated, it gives CASNLPGAGRDTQYF.

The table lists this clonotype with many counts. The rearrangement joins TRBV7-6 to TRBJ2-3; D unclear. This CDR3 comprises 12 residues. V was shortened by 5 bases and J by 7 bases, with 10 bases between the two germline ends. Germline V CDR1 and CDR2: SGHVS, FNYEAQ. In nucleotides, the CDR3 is TGTGCCAGCAGCCCGGACCTAAATACGCAGTATTTT. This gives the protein CASSPDLNTQYF.

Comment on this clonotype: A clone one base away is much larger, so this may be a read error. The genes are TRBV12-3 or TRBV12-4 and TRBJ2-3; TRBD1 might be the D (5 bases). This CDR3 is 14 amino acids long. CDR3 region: CASSVDPSTDTQNF. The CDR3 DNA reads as TGTGCCAGCAGTGTCGACCCATCGACAGATACGCAGAATTTT.

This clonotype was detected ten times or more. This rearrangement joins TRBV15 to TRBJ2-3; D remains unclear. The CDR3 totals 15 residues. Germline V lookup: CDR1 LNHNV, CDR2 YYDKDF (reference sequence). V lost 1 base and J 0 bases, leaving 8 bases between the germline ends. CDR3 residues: CATSRGPPSTDTQYF. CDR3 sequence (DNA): TGTGCCACCAGCAGAGGACCACCCAGCACAGATACGCAGTATTTT.

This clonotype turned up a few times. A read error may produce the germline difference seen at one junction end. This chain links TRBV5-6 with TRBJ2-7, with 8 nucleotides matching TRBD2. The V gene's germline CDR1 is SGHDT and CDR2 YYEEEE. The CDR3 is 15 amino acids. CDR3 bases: TGTGCCGGCAGCTGGGGGACTAGTTATAAGTACGAGCAGTACTTC. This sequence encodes CAGSWGTSYKYEQYF. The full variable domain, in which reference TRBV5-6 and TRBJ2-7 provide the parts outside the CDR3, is DAGVTQSPTHLIKTRGQQVTLRCSPKSGHDTVSWYQQALGQGPQFIFQYYEEEERQRGNFPDRFSGHQFPNYSSELNVNALLLGDSALYLCAGSWGTSYKYEQYFGPGTRLTVT.

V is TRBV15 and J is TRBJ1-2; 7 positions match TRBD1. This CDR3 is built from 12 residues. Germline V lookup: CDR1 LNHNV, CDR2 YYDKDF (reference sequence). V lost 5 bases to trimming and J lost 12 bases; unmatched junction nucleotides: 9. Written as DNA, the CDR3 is TGTGCCACCAGCCCACGACAGGGAAAGAACACCTTC. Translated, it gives CATSPRQGKNTF. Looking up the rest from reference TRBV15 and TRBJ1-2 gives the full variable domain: DAMVIQNPRYQVTQFGKPVTLSCSQTLNHNVMYWYQQKSSQAPKLLFHYYDKDFNNEADTPDNFQSRRPNTSFCFLDIRSPGLGDTAMYLCATSPRQGKNTFGSGTRLTVV.

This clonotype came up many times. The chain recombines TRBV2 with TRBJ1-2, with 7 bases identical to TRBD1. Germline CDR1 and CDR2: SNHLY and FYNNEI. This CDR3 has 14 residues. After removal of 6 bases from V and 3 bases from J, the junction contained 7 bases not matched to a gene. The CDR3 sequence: CASRTGNIDYGYTF. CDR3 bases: TGTGCCAGCAGGACAGGGAACATTGACTATGGCTACACCTTC.

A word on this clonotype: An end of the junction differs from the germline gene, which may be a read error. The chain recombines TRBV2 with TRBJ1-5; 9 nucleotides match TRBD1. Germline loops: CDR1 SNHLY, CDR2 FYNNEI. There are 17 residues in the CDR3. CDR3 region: CACSGRDRDGVGQPQHF. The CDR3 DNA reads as TGTGCCTGCAGTGGGCGGGACAGGGATGGGGTGGGCCAGCCCCAGCATTTT.